This T cell receptor beta chain was identified during a study of technical replicates of blood from several donors. Some clones are missing from TCRdb's copy, which holds only in-frame ones; the method was immunoSEQ multiplex PCR. The profile shows roughly 67,000 clones, 98% of them singletons. The germline gives CDR1 MGHRA, CDR2 YSYEKL. Trimming stripped 1 base from V and 0 bases from J, with 10 bases between. This CDR3 contains 17 residues. The rearrangement joins TRBV4-1 to TRBJ2-6, with D perhaps matching TRBD1 (5 bases). Sample: T cells isolated from PBMCs. This TCR came from a human donor in good health. CDR3: CASSQVRGSSGANVLTF. Here the CDR3 DNA reads TGCGCCAGCAGCCAAGTAAGGGGCAGCTCTGGGGCCAACGTCCTGACTTTC.